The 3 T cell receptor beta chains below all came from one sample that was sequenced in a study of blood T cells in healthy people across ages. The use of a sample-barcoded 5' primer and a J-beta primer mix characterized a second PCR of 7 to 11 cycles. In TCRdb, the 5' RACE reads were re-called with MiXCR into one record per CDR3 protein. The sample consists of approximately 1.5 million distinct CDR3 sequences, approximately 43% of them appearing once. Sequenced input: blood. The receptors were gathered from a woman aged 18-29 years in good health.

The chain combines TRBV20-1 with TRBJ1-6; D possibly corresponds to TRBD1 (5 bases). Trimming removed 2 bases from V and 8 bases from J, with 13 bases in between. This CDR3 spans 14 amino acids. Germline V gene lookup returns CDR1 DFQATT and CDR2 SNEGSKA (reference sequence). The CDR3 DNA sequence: TGCAGTGCTAGATCACAACAGGCCGATTCACCCCTCCACTTT. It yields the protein CSARSQQADSPLHF.

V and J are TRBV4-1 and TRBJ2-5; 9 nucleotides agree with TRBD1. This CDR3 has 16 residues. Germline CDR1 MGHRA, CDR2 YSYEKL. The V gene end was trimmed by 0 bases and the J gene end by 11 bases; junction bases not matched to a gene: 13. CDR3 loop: CASSQDPGTGYNEQYF. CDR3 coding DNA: TGCGCCAGCAGCCAAGATCCCGGGACAGGGTACAATGAGCAGTACTTC.

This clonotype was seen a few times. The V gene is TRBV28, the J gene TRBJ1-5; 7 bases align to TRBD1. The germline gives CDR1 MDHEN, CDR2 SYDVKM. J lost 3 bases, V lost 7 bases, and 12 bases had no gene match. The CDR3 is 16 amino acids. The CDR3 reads CASIPTGQKNNQPQHF. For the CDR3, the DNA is TGTGCCAGCATCCCAACGGGACAGAAAAACAATCAGCCCCAGCATTTT.